This entry lists 12 T cell receptor beta chains sequenced from one sample in a study of vaccination effects on CD4 cells after COVID-19 (dated by TCRdb to between 2021 and 2023). These receptors have no known antigen. To identify antigen-specific CD4+ T cell clonotypes by their expansion, the ViraFEST assay first stimulated PBMC with viral peptide pools and then applied TCR sequencing. After less than 13 days of culture, CD4+ T cells were isolated with the EasySep CD4+ T cell isolation kit. Each participant received two doses of an mRNA SARS-CoV-2 vaccine, either BNT162b2 or mRNA-1273. Libraries were made using the immunoSEQ multiplex PCR assay. The source is immuneACCESS, and TCRdb retained only in-frame sequences with V and J called. Part of the clones is not carried over; for the studies checked, unresolved V genes explain less than half of this, and the remainder is unexplained. Counted in this sample were some 70,000 clones; about 81% of them appeared once. Of the sample, roughly 1.2% falls within the top ten clones.

Sequenced material: CD4+ T cells from PBMCs cultured with HCoV-229E spike peptides, taken after COVID-19 vaccination. Reading the label with the study, this specimen's cell subset or site is: HCoV-229E spike overlapping peptide pool stimulation. The receptors come from a human donor who received a COVID-19 vaccine.

The CDR3, as DNA: TGTGCCAGTAGTAGCGGACGGGGGACTGAAGGGCCCCAGCATTTT. Protein product: CASSSGRGTEGPQHF. The genes are TRBV19 and TRBJ1-5; the D gene is possibly TRBD1 (5 bases). CDR1 and CDR2 from the germline V gene are LNHDA and SQIVND (reference sequence). The CDR3 is 15 amino acids. Trimming removed 4 bases at V and 9 bases at J, with 19 bases between.

The chain links TRBV6-4 to TRBJ2-7; 13 bases fit TRBD2. With 5 bases clipped from V and 3 bases from J, the junction kept 4 bases outside the gene matches. The CDR3 length is 15 residues. Germline-derived CDR1 and CDR2 are MRHNA and SNTAGT. This chain's CDR3 is CASSSGLAGLYEQYV. Written as DNA, the CDR3 is TGTGCCAGCAGTTCGGGACTAGCGGGGCTCTACGAGCAGTACGTC.

The chain recombines TRBV4-1 with TRBJ2-2; 7 bases are shared with TRBD1. Germline CDR1 and CDR2: MGHRA and YSYEKL. V lost 3 bases, J lost 5 bases, and 6 bases stayed unmatched. CDR3 length: 15 residues. Written as DNA, the CDR3 is TGCGCCAGCAGCCAGGAGACAGGGAGAACCGGGGAGCTGTTTTTT. This encodes CASSQETGRTGELFF.

The rearrangement joins TRBV19 to TRBJ1-1, with D hard to call. This CDR3 is built from 15 residues. V was trimmed by 0 bases and J by 0 bases, leaving 8 bases between them. Germline loops: CDR1 LNHDA, CDR2 SQIVND (reference sequence). The CDR3 DNA follows: TGTGCCAGTAGTATAGATGCGGCAGTGAACACTGAAGCTTTCTTT. Translation gives CASSIDAAVNTEAFF.

This rearrangement joins TRBV28 to TRBJ1-5; no clear D. The CDR3 has 12 amino acids. The germline V gene encodes CDR1 MDHEN and CDR2 SYDVKM. V lost 5 bases and J lost 5, with 7 bases in between. CDR3 sequence: CASSPYDQPQHF. In DNA form, the CDR3 reads TGTGCCAGCAGTCCCTACGATCAGCCCCAGCATTTT.

In this sample, this clone turned up once. This chain links TRBV24-1 with TRBJ1-4; 8 bases are a match to TRBD1. CDR3 length equals 14 residues. Germline trimming cut 4 bases from V and 5 bases from J; bases unmatched to any gene: 2. CDR1 is KGHDR and CDR2 is SFDVKD in the germline V gene. The CDR3 sequence is CATSEGTGNEKLFF. Written as DNA, the CDR3 is TGTGCCACCAGTGAAGGGACAGGAAATGAAAAACTGTTTTTT.

This clone was seen once. CDR3 amino acids: CSVGQVAGYTF. In DNA, the CDR3 is TGCAGCGTTGGACAGGTGGCTGGCTACACCTTC. V gene TRBV29-1 combines with J gene TRBJ1-2; D possibly corresponds to TRBD1 (6 bases). CDR1 and CDR2 from the germline V gene are SQVTM and ANQGSEA. The V and J ends lost 4 bases and 7 bases respectively, with 10 bases between them. The CDR3 totals 11 residues. The whole variable domain, filled in from reference TRBV29-1 and TRBJ1-2, reads SAVISQKPSRDICQRGTSLTIQCQVDSQVTMMFWYRQQPGQSLTLIATANQGSEATYESGFVIDKFPISRPNLTFSTLTVSNMSPEDSSIYLCSVGQVAGYTFGSGTRLTVV.

The J gene is TRBJ2-6, the V gene TRBV30; 7 nucleotides match TRBD1. The CDR3 length is 16 residues. Germline-derived CDR1 and CDR2 are GTSNPN and SVGIG (reference sequence). V shed 3 bases and J 4 bases; nucleotides not matched to a gene: 9. In DNA, the CDR3 is TGTGCCTGGAGCGCAATCGGGACAGCCGGGGCCAACGTCCTGACTTTC. As protein: CAWSAIGTAGANVLTF.

The chain recombines TRBV5-1 with TRBJ2-1; 12 bases map to TRBD2. J gave up 5 bases and V 5 bases, and 2 bases lay outside the gene matches. Germline V gene data show CDR1 as SGHRS and CDR2 as YFSETQ. The CDR3 has 14 residues. This CDR3 reads CASRTSGGNNEQFF. CDR3 sequence (DNA): TGCGCCAGCAGGACTAGCGGGGGAAACAATGAGCAGTTCTTC.

This clone came up a few times. The chain links TRBV5-6 to TRBJ2-5; maybe TRBD2 (5 bases). Germline V gene data show CDR1 as SGHDT and CDR2 as YYEEEE. CDR3 length equals 14 residues. Trimming pared 3 bases from V and 4 bases from J, leaving 13 bases between. In DNA, the CDR3 is TGTGCCAGCAGCTCCCCCGGGATTAGAGAGACCCAGTACTTC. Amino acids: CASSSPGIRETQYF.

The table lists this clone with a few counts. V gene TRBV5-6 combines with J gene TRBJ2-7; tentatively, D is TRBD1 (6 bases). CDR1 is SGHDT and CDR2 is YYEEEE in the germline V gene. CDR3 length equals 14 residues. V was pared by 3 bases and J by 4 bases, with 14 bases between. In nucleotides, the CDR3 is TGTGCCAGCAGCTGGCAGGGGAAGTGGTACGAGCAGTACGTC. Protein product: CASSWQGKWYEQYV.

The chain links TRBV4-1 to TRBJ1-3; TRBD1 matches at 9 bases. This CDR3 has 13 amino acids. Looked up from germline, CDR1 is MGHRA and CDR2 is YSYEKL. After removal of 4 bases from V and 7 bases from J, the junction contained 2 bases not matched to a gene. The CDR3 bases are TGCGCCAGCAGCCTTGGACAGGGGAACACCATATATTTT. Protein sequence: CASSLGQGNTIYF.